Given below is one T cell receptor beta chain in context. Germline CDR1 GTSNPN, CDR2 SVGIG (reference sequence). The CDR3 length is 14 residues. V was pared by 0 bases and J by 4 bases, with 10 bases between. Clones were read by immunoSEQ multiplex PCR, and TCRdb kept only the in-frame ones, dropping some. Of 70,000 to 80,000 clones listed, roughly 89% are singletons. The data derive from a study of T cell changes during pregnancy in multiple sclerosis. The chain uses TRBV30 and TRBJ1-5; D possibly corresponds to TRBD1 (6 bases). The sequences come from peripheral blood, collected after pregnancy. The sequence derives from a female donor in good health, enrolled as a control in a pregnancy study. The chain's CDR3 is CAWSVKGGNQPQHF. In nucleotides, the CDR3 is TGTGCCTGGAGTGTGAAAGGGGGTAATCAGCCCCAGCATTTT.